Following are 20 T cell receptor beta chains from one sample sequenced in a study of OX40 agonist ivuxolimab in advanced cancers. Here immunoSEQ multiplex PCR was the method, and the copy in TCRdb shows in-frame clones only, minus some. The data hold some 80,000 clones, with around nine tenths observed a single time. The sequenced sample was CD4+ or CD8+ T cells sorted from blood, obtained in a trial of the OX40 agonist ivuxolimab. Source of these receptors: an adult with an advanced solid tumor such as melanoma, head and neck, liver or kidney cancer.

This sequence joins TRBV27 and TRBJ2-5; 10 bases line up with TRBD1. Germline V gives CDR1 MNHEY, CDR2 SMNVEV (reference sequence). V trimming: 5 bases; J trimming: 4 bases; junction bases outside the gene matches: 10. The CDR3 runs to 16 residues. The CDR3 is CASSKGTGDLVETQYF. The DNA for the CDR3 is TGTGCCAGCAGTAAAGGGACAGGGGATTTGGTAGAGACCCAGTACTTC.

This clone was seen only a few times. This chain joins TRBV28 and TRBJ2-2; 8 bases match TRBD2. This CDR3 is 15 amino acids long. Germline CDR1 reads MDHEN; CDR2 reads SYDVKM. Germline trimming cut 6 bases from V and 2 bases from J; bases unmatched to any gene: 5. CDR3 DNA: TGTGCCAGCAGACCTACTAGCGGAAACACCGGGGAGCTGTTTTTT. Encoded protein: CASRPTSGNTGELFF.

The chain has TRBV7-8 and TRBJ2-2; D is possibly TRBD1 (6 bases). V shed 6 bases and J shed 5 bases, with 16 bases lying between them. The germline CDR1 and CDR2 sequences are SGHVS and FQNEAQ. This CDR3 contains 15 residues. The CDR3 coding sequence is TGTGCCAGCAGGGGGGCGGGTATTCCTACCGGGGAGCTGTTTTTT. It specifies CASRGAGIPTGELFF.

V is TRBV5-1 and J is TRBJ2-1; D gene unclear. This CDR3 contains 13 residues. Germline V gene sequence: CDR1 SGHRS, CDR2 YFSETQ. Deletions cut 5 bases from V and 6 bases from J, with 12 bases between. This chain's CDR3 is CASRGQDVNEQFF. The CDR3 DNA is TGCGCCAGCAGAGGTCAGGACGTCAATGAGCAGTTCTTC.

The J gene is TRBJ2-3, the V gene TRBV6-6; 9 nucleotides match TRBD2. The CDR3 covers 13 residues. Germline V gene lookup returns CDR1 MNHNY and CDR2 SVGAGI (reference sequence). With 9 bases clipped from V and 4 bases from J, the junction kept 5 bases outside the gene matches. CDR3 coding DNA: TGTGCCAGTGGGACTAGCTTTGCAGATACGCAGTATTTT. As protein: CASGTSFADTQYF.

This clone was observed a single time. The V and J genes are TRBV11-2 and TRBJ1-1, with unresolved D. The CDR3 totals 15 residues. Trimming left V 4 bases short and J 1 base short, with 13 bases between. Germline CDR1 SGHAT, CDR2 FQNNGV. CDR3 DNA sequence: TGTGCCAGCAGCTCCGGCGGCACCGCGAACACTGAAGCTTTCTTT. This translates into CASSSGGTANTEAFF. Variable domain in full (rest from reference TRBV11-2 and TRBJ1-1): EAGVAQSPRYKIIEKRQSVAFWCNPISGHATLYWYQQILGQGPKLLIQFQNNGVVDDSQLPKDRFSAERLKGVDSTLKIQPAKLEDSAVYLCASSSGGTANTEAFFGQGTRLTVV.

The V call is TRBV5-1, the J call TRBJ2-5, with TRBD1 identical over 10 bases. V lost 4 bases, J lost 4 bases, and 4 bases stayed unmatched. CDR1 and CDR2 (germline): SGHRS, YFSETQ. The CDR3 covers 14 residues. This CDR3 is CASSPGDRGETQYF. CDR3 in DNA: TGCGCCAGCAGCCCCGGGGACAGGGGAGAGACCCAGTACTTC.

This clone was observed a single time. V usage is TRBV6-1 and J usage is TRBJ1-5; possibly TRBD1 for D (5 bases). From germline, CDR1 is MNHNS and CDR2 SASEGT. This CDR3 comprises 17 residues. V shed 3 bases and J shed 0 bases, with 15 bases lying between them. This CDR3 is CASSEGRGTYSNQPQHF. CDR3 sequence (DNA): TGTGCCAGCAGTGAGGGGAGGGGAACATATAGCAATCAGCCCCAGCATTTT.

J is TRBJ1-4 and V is TRBV7-8; TRBD1 agrees at 11 bases. This CDR3 region has 14 residues. Germline V gene data show CDR1 as SGHVS and CDR2 as FQNEAQ. The junction had 6 bases not matched to a gene; V was cut back by 4 bases and J by 11 bases. CDR3 amino acids: CASSSGTGGWKLFF. As DNA, the CDR3 is TGTGCCAGCAGCTCCGGGACAGGGGGTTGGAAACTGTTTTTT.

The chain has TRBV5-3 and TRBJ2-7; D tentatively fits TRBD1 or TRBD2 (5 bases each). TRBV5-3 is an ORF, with its function uncertain. V lost 8 bases to trimming and J lost 3 bases, with 21 bases between them. The CDR3 is 15 residues long. The CDR3 nucleotides read TGTGCCAGCAGCGGCGGTAAGGGGCTATTCTACGAGCAGTACTTC. It codes for CASSGGKGLFYEQYF.

The gene calls are TRBV6-1 and TRBJ2-7, with TRBD2 identical over 9 bases. J lost 5 bases, V lost 3 bases, and 8 bases had no gene match. The germline V gene encodes CDR1 MNHNS and CDR2 SASEGT. This CDR3 has 15 amino acids. CDR3 loop: CASSDFSGSSNEQYF. For the CDR3, the DNA is TGTGCCAGCAGTGATTTTAGCGGGAGTTCTAACGAGCAGTACTTC.

The chain couples TRBV6-4 to TRBJ2-3, with 7 bases that match TRBD2. J lost 4 bases, V lost 3 bases, and 4 bases had no gene match. Germline V lookup: CDR1 MRHNA, CDR2 SNTAGT. This CDR3 is 14 amino acids long. CDR3 loop: CASSESGAADTQYF. The CDR3 DNA reads as TGTGCCAGCAGTGAAAGCGGGGCCGCAGATACGCAGTATTTT.

V and J are TRBV27 and TRBJ2-7; D is unclear. The V end lost 5 bases, the J end lost 2 bases, and 16 bases lay between the germline ends. The CDR3 is 15 residues long. Germline loops: CDR1 MNHEY, CDR2 SMNVEV (reference sequence). CDR3 amino acids: CASSKGGAGAYEQYF. The CDR3 DNA is TGTGCCAGCAGTAAAGGCGGCGCCGGTGCCTACGAGCAGTACTTC.

The V gene is TRBV19, the J gene TRBJ2-1; unclear D gene. Germline values: CDR1 LNHDA, CDR2 SQIVND (reference sequence). Trimming took 1 base from V and 16 from J, leaving 14 bases between them. This CDR3 has 12 amino acids. The CDR3 loop reads CASSIGGMTNFF. DNA for the CDR3: TGTGCCAGTAGTATAGGTGGGATGACAAACTTCTTC.

The rearrangement uses TRBV5-1 and TRBJ1-4, with unresolved D. The CDR3 is made up of 14 amino acids. V was pared by 0 bases and J by 2 bases, with 5 bases between. Per the germline V gene, CDR1 is SGHRS and CDR2 is YFSETQ. CDR3 nucleotide sequence: TGCGCCAGCAGCTTGGATATTACTAATGAAAAACTGTTTTTT. Amino acids: CASSLDITNEKLFF.

This clone was picked up one time. The chain uses TRBV5-1 and TRBJ1-3; TRBD1 agrees at 11 bases. The length of the CDR3 is 13 residues. Trimming removed 4 bases from V and 9 bases from J; junction bases left unmatched: 3. Per the germline V gene, CDR1 is SGHRS and CDR2 is YFSETQ. The chain's CDR3 is CASSPGQGGTIYF. The CDR3, as DNA: TGCGCCAGCAGCCCGGGACAGGGGGGCACCATATATTTT.

V and J are TRBV29-1 and TRBJ1-2; 7 bases match TRBD1. The V gene end was trimmed by 7 bases and the J gene end by 5 bases; junction bases not matched to a gene: 10. Germline V gives CDR1 SQVTM, CDR2 ANQGSEA. This CDR3 is 13 amino acids long. CDR3 protein: CSAPTQGPYGYTF. CDR3 in DNA: TGCAGCGCTCCGACACAGGGGCCGTATGGCTACACCTTC. The full variable domain, completed using reference TRBV29-1 and TRBJ1-2, is SAVISQKPSRDICQRGTSLTIQCQVDSQVTMMFWYRQQPGQSLTLIATANQGSEATYESGFVIDKFPISRPNLTFSTLTVSNMSPEDSSIYLCSAPTQGPYGYTFGSGTRLTVV.

V gene TRBV28 combines with J gene TRBJ2-2, with unresolved D. The CDR3 runs to 13 residues. V was pared by 3 bases and J by 9 bases, with 11 bases between. The germline V gene has CDR1 MDHEN and CDR2 SYDVKM. CDR3 protein: CASSFIGPRELFF. In nucleotides, the CDR3 is TGTGCCAGCAGTTTTATAGGGCCCCGGGAGCTGTTTTTT.

The chain uses TRBV15 and TRBJ1-5; D remains ambiguous. Trimming took off 0 bases at V and 5 bases at J, with 5 bases between the two ends. Germline CDR1 reads LNHNV; CDR2 reads YYDKDF (reference sequence). This CDR3 has 13 amino acids. DNA of the CDR3: TGTGCCACCAGCAGAGAGACGCATCAGCCCCAGCATTTT. It yields the protein CATSRETHQPQHF. Full variable domain (rest looked up from reference TRBV15 and TRBJ1-5): DAMVIQNPRYQVTQFGKPVTLSCSQTLNHNVMYWYQQKSSQAPKLLFHYYDKDFNNEADTPDNFQSRRPNTSFCFLDIRSPGLGDTAMYLCATSRETHQPQHFGDGTRLSIL.

The genes are TRBV2 and TRBJ2-1; perhaps D is TRBD1 or TRBD2 (5 bases each). The V end lost 7 bases, the J end lost 10 bases, and 17 bases lay between the germline ends. The CDR3 length is 13 residues. Germline V lookup: CDR1 SNHLY, CDR2 FYNNEI. The CDR3 DNA reads TGTGCCAGCAAACTAGGGGCCGGCGTGGAGCAGTTCTTC. Translation gives CASKLGAGVEQFF.